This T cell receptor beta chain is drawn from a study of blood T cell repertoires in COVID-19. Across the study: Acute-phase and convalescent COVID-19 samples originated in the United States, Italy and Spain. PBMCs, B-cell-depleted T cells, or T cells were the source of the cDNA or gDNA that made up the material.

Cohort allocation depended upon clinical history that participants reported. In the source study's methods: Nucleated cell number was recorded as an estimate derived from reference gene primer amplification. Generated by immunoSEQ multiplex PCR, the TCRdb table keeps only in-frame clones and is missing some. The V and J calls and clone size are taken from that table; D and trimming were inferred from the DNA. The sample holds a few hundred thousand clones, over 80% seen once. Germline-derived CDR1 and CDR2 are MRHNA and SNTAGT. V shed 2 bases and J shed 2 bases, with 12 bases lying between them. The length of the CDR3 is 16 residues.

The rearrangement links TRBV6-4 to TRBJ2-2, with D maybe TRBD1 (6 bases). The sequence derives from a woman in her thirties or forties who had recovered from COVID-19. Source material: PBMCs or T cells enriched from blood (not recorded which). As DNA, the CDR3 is TGTGCCAGCAGTGACCTAGGGGGTTCAAACACCGGGGAGCTGTTTTTT. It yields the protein CASSDLGGSNTGELFF.